These 15 T cell receptor beta chains were all obtained from the same sample, sequenced in a study of blood T cell repertoires in COVID-19 (dated by TCRdb to 2019 to 2021). The library was built by means of the immunoSEQ multiplex PCR assay. Imported from immuneACCESS, the table was reduced by TCRdb to in-frame sequences with V and J called. These copies leave out some clones; in studies compared against another copy, an unresolved V gene accounts for under half, and the cause of the remainder is not known. This sample lists about 130,000 clones; 65% to 90% were detected once. The ten largest clones take up under 7% of the sample. The sample comprised peripheral blood. The receptors were sampled from an elderly man with active or convalescent COVID-19.

CDR3 sequence reads: CASSLDRGEETQYF. The CDR3 nucleotides read TGTGCCAGCAGCCTTGACAGGGGGGAGGAGACCCAGTACTTC. V gene TRBV7-2 combines with J gene TRBJ2-5; 9 bases are a match to TRBD1. Germline V lookup: CDR1 SGHTA, CDR2 FQGNSA. Germline trimming cut 5 bases from V and 5 bases from J; bases unmatched to any gene: 6. The CDR3 is 14 amino acids.

The chain has TRBV23-1 and TRBJ1-5; the D is unclear. TRBV23-1 is annotated as an ORF whose role is uncertain. CDR3 length: 16 amino acids. V was trimmed by 0 bases and J by 12 bases, leaving 21 bases between them. The DNA for the CDR3 is TGCGCCAGCAGTCAATCGGCCTTGTCCACTCTGACTGGCCAGCATTTT. This encodes CASSQSALSTLTGQHF.

For this clone: At one end, the junction sequence differs from germline, possibly due to a read error. This chain connects TRBV19 to TRBJ2-2, with D uncertain. Germline CDR1 is LNHDA and CDR2 is SQIVND (reference sequence). The CDR3 is 12 residues long. The CDR3 loop reads CASSINNGELFF. The CDR3 DNA follows: TGTGCCAGTAGTATAAACAACGGGGAGCTGTTTTTT.

This clone has a single count. This rearrangement joins TRBV24-1 to TRBJ2-1; D may be TRBD2 (6 bases). Germline V gene data show CDR1 as KGHDR and CDR2 as SFDVKD. V lost 4 bases and J lost 0, with 15 bases in between. The CDR3 extends over 17 amino acids. The CDR3 sequence is CATSDSWGLSSYNEQFF. For the CDR3, the DNA is TGTGCCACCAGTGACTCCTGGGGACTGAGCTCCTACAATGAGCAGTTCTTC.

This clone has more than one count but fewer than ten. The junction shows a germline mismatch at one end, possibly a read error. J is TRBJ1-1 and V is TRBV7-2; D might be TRBD1 (6 bases). The CDR3 runs 16 residues. Per germline, CDR1 SGHTA and CDR2 FQGNSA. CDR3 sequence: CASSVATPGVGTEAFF. For the CDR3, the DNA is TGTGCCAGCAGCGTAGCTACACCAGGGGTTGGCACTGAAGCTTTCTTT.

The count of this clone is one. The V gene is TRBV11-3, the J gene TRBJ2-7, with 7 bases identical to TRBD1. J lost 6 bases, V lost 2 bases, and 4 bases had no gene match. Germline V gives CDR1 SGHNT, CDR2 YENEEA. The CDR3 is 13 amino acids. The CDR3, as DNA: TGTGCCAGCAGCTTAACAGGGGCTGTCGAGCAGTACTTC. As protein: CASSLTGAVEQYF.

The gene calls are TRBV3-1 (or the pseudogene TRBV3-2) and TRBJ1-2; D not resolved. The germline V gene has CDR1 LGHDT and CDR2 YNNKEL (reference sequence). Trimming removed 1 base at V and 4 bases at J, with 13 bases between. This CDR3 is built from 15 residues. The CDR3 DNA follows: TGTGCCAGCAGCCAAGCGGGGAGGTTAAGCTATGGCTACACCTTC. It translates to CASSQAGRLSYGYTF.

V and J are TRBV5-1 and TRBJ2-7, with TRBD2 as a possible D gene (6 bases). This CDR3 region has 15 residues. Germline V gene data show CDR1 as SGHRS and CDR2 as YFSETQ. Trimming took off 0 bases at V and 3 bases at J, with 13 bases between the two ends. The CDR3, as DNA: TGCGCCAGCAGCTTGGGGGCGGGAAGCGGCTACGAGCAGTACTTC. Protein: CASSLGAGSGYEQYF.

J is TRBJ2-1 and V is TRBV7-2; 15 bases line up with TRBD2. Trimming took 4 bases from V and 9 from J; bases not matched to a gene: 4. The CDR3 loop spans 15 amino acids. Germline CDR1 SGHTA, CDR2 FQGNSA. CDR3 in amino acids: CASSWTSGGAGEQFF. DNA for the CDR3: TGTGCCAGCAGCTGGACTAGCGGGGGGGCCGGTGAGCAGTTCTTC.

The chain employs TRBV11-2 and TRBJ1-6, with 8 bases lining up with TRBD1. Germline loops: CDR1 SGHAT, CDR2 FQNNGV. This CDR3 comprises 14 residues. The V gene end was trimmed by 6 bases and the J gene end by 7 bases; junction bases not matched to a gene: 5. CDR3 residues: CASSSQGGNSPLHF. As DNA, the CDR3 is TGTGCCAGCAGTTCACAGGGGGGCAATTCACCCCTCCACTTT.

V gene TRBV5-1 combines with J gene TRBJ1-1, with TRBD1 matching over 7 bases. The J segment lost 0 bases and the V segment lost 3 bases, leaving 2 bases of the junction unmatched. Germline lookup yields CDR1 SGHRS and CDR2 YFSETQ. This CDR3 is 14 amino acids long. Here the CDR3 reads CASSSGGMNTEAFF. The CDR3 coding sequence is TGCGCCAGCAGCTCAGGGGGGATGAACACTGAAGCTTTCTTT.

This chain joins TRBV9 and TRBJ2-2; 8 nucleotides line up with TRBD2. V lost 0 bases to trimming and J lost 5 bases; unmatched junction nucleotides: 3. Per the germline V gene, CDR1 is SGDLS and CDR2 is YYNGEE. The CDR3 loop spans 15 amino acids. CDR3 in DNA: TGTGCCAGCAGCGTAGGTGGCGGGAGGACCGGGGAGCTGTTTTTT. Its protein is CASSVGGGRTGELFF.

The chain joins TRBV29-1 to TRBJ2-7, with TRBD1 identical over 8 bases. J was trimmed by 5 bases and V by 7 bases; bases with no gene match: 7. The CDR3 consists of 12 residues. Germline assignment: CDR1 SQVTM and CDR2 ANQGSEA. CDR3 region: CSEPRTGNEQYF. For the CDR3, the DNA is TGCAGCGAACCGAGGACAGGGAACGAGCAGTACTTC.

This CDR3 is CASSPLGAGGNHEQFF. The DNA for the CDR3 is TGTGCCAGCAGCCCCCTGGGAGCGGGAGGGAACCATGAGCAGTTCTTC. The chain has TRBV7-9 and TRBJ2-1, with 10 bases aligning to TRBD2. There are 16 residues in the CDR3. Germline CDR1 reads SEHNR; CDR2 reads FQNEAQ (reference sequence). J lost 8 bases, V lost 5 bases, and 12 bases had no gene match.

The CDR3 reads CASSSTGDRSDTQYF. Here the CDR3 DNA reads TGCGCCAGCTCCTCGACAGGGGATCGGTCAGATACGCAGTATTTT. This chain joins TRBV5-1 and TRBJ2-3; 8 positions match TRBD1. The CDR3 runs to 15 residues. Trimming cost V 7 bases and J 4 bases; bases outside gene matches: 11. From germline, CDR1 is SGHRS and CDR2 YFSETQ. Looking up the rest from reference TRBV5-1 and TRBJ2-3 gives the full variable domain: KAGVTQTPRYLIKTRGQQVTLSCSPISGHRSVSWYQQTPGQGLQFLFEYFSETQRNKGNFPGRFSGRQFSNSRSEMNVSTLELGDSALYLCASSSTGDRSDTQYFGPGTRLTVL.